The 26 T cell receptor beta chains below were found in one sample sequenced in a study of T cell responses to AZD1222 COVID-19 vaccine (dated by TCRdb to the early 2020s). Library generation was performed with the immunoSEQ multiplex PCR assay. Imported from immuneACCESS, the table was reduced by TCRdb to in-frame sequences with V and J called. These copies leave out some clones; in studies compared against another copy, an unresolved V gene accounts for under half, and the cause of the remainder is not known. This sample is represented by around 210,000 clones; less than 95% of them were singletons. The ten largest account for over 1.5% of the sample. Read against the paper, the sample's time point label means: about 28 days (+/-7) after the second vaccine dose. The treatment or condition label here, explained by the study, means: meningococcal conjugate vaccine given as trial control. The specimen was peripheral blood, collected 28 days after the second dose of the MenACWY control vaccine. These TCRs come from an adult who received the MenACWY meningococcal vaccine as a control.

The chain carries TRBV6-5 and TRBJ1-5; TRBD1 aligns across 9 bases. The CDR3 has 12 residues. J lost 5 bases, V lost 10 bases, and 3 bases had no gene match. From germline, CDR1 is MNHEY and CDR2 SVGAGI. CDR3 loop: CATGQGYQPQHF. The CDR3 region has the DNA TGTGCCACCGGACAGGGGTATCAGCCCCAGCATTTT.

The chain couples TRBV6-5 to TRBJ1-1; unclear D gene. Germline V gives CDR1 MNHEY, CDR2 SVGAGI. The CDR3 consists of 14 residues. The V end was cut by 0 bases, the J end by 4 bases, with 9 bases between. The CDR3 bases are TGTGCCAGCAGTTACTCGACGGTGGGCACTGAAGCTTTCTTT. Protein product: CASSYSTVGTEAFF.

Here the CDR3 reads CAIQQGTGDYEQYF. The DNA for the CDR3 is TGTGCCATCCAGCAAGGGACAGGGGACTACGAGCAGTACTTC. The gene calls are TRBV10-3 and TRBJ2-7, with 10 bases matching TRBD1. Trimming took 8 bases from V and 3 from J; bases not matched to a gene: 7. This CDR3 region has 14 residues. Germline assignment: CDR1 ENHRY and CDR2 SYGVKD.

DNA for the CDR3: TGTGCCAGCAGCTTTGGTAGCGGGGTTTTTCAAGAGACCCAGTACTTC. Amino acids: CASSFGSGVFQETQYF. The chain uses TRBV7-2 and TRBJ2-5; 8 bases match TRBD2. The germline gives CDR1 SGHTA, CDR2 FQGNSA. The V and J ends lost 3 bases and 2 bases, in that order; junction bases with no gene match: 8. This CDR3 has 16 amino acids.

CDR3 in amino acids: CASSLLEGYGYTF. CDR3 nucleotide sequence: TGTGCCAGCAGCCTATTGGAGGGCTATGGCTACACCTTC. The chain recombines TRBV9 with TRBJ1-2; D call uncertain. The length of the CDR3 is 13 residues. Germline V lookup: CDR1 SGDLS, CDR2 YYNGEE. V dropped 4 bases and J dropped 4 bases, with 11 bases sitting between them.

The J gene is TRBJ1-5, the V gene TRBV21-1; no DNA check was done on the table's D call, TRBD1. TRBV21-1 is tagged as a pseudogene. The CDR3 contains 17 residues. CDR3 in amino acids: CASSKVDRGLWNQPQHF. The CDR3 DNA follows: TGTGCCAGCAGCAAAGTGGACAGGGGGCTTTGGAATCAGCCCCAGCATTTT.

The sample holds one count of this clone. The chain combines TRBV19 with TRBJ1-1; D call uncertain. Germline CDR1 reads LNHDA; CDR2 reads SQIVND (reference sequence). The CDR3 length is 14 residues. The germline V and J ends were trimmed by 0 bases and 6 bases, with 11 bases remaining between them. Here the CDR3 reads CASSIDRWAPEAFF. DNA for the CDR3: TGTGCCAGTAGTATAGATCGATGGGCCCCTGAAGCTTTCTTT.

The gene calls are TRBV7-3 and TRBJ1-2; D unresolved. Germline values: CDR1 SGHTA, CDR2 FQGTGA. Trimming shortened V by 0 bases and J by 6 bases, and 14 bases separated the two germline ends. The CDR3 sequence is 15 residues long. The DNA of the CDR3 is TGTGCCAGCAGCTTAACTGGTGGCACAGTCAATGGCTACACCTTC. It yields the protein CASSLTGGTVNGYTF. The full variable domain, its missing parts supplied by reference TRBV7-3 and TRBJ1-2, is GAGVSQTPSNKVTEKGKYVELRCDPISGHTALYWYRQSLGQGPEFLIYFQGTGAADDSGLPNDRFFAVRPEGSVSTLKIQRTERGDSAVYLCASSLTGGTVNGYTFGSGTRLTVV.

The table lists this clone with a count of one. The DNA of the CDR3 is TGTGCCAGCAGTTCACCCAGGGGAGGCACCGGGGAGCTGTTTTTT. Its translation is CASSSPRGGTGELFF. The V call is TRBV28, the J call TRBJ2-2; D could derive from TRBD1 or TRBD2 (6 bases each). With 4 bases removed from V and 4 bases from J, the gap between germline ends came to 13 bases. The CDR3 spans 15 residues. Germline V gives CDR1 MDHEN, CDR2 SYDVKM.

This sequence joins TRBV29-1 and TRBJ2-7, with 14 positions matching TRBD2. Looked up from germline, CDR1 is SQVTM and CDR2 is ANQGSEA. CDR3 size: 14 residues. The V segment lost 4 bases and the J segment 2 bases; nucleotides outside the gene matches: 1. The CDR3 loop is CSVVTSGGAYEQYF. The CDR3, as DNA: TGCAGCGTTGTGACTAGCGGGGGGGCCTACGAGCAGTACTTC.

Comments on this clone: Other DNA sequences in this specimen translate into the identical CDR3. Here the CDR3 DNA reads TGTGCCAGCAGTTTATCCACAGACTACGAGCAGTACTTC. Translated: CASSLSTDYEQYF. The genes are TRBV27 and TRBJ2-7; D is unclear. This CDR3 comprises 13 residues. Germline lookup yields CDR1 MNHEY and CDR2 SMNVEV (reference sequence). Trimming pared 0 bases from V and 3 bases from J, leaving 6 bases between.

The chain employs TRBV10-3 and TRBJ2-1, with TRBD2 matching 10 bases. The CDR3 spans 21 residues. With 1 base clipped from V and 0 bases from J, the junction kept 15 bases outside the gene matches. CDR1 is ENHRY and CDR2 is SYGVKD in the germline V gene. This CDR3 reads CAISELGASGGPLSSYNEQFF. For the CDR3, the DNA is TGTGCCATCAGTGAGTTAGGGGCTAGCGGGGGCCCGCTGAGCTCCTACAATGAGCAGTTCTTC.

V is TRBV7-2 and J is TRBJ2-7; possible D gene TRBD1, 6 bases. Germline CDR1 and CDR2: SGHTA and FQGNSA. This CDR3 comprises 16 residues. V lost 1 base and J 2 bases, leaving 15 bases between the germline ends. The CDR3 sequence is CASSLGVLGQPYEQYF. CDR3 sequence (DNA): TGTGCCAGCAGCTTAGGTGTGTTGGGACAACCCTACGAGCAGTACTTC.

J is TRBJ1-1 and V is TRBV18; D remains unclear. The germline V gene encodes CDR1 KGHSH and CDR2 LQKENI. Trimming removed 4 bases from V and 0 bases from J, with 9 bases in between. The CDR3 is made up of 14 amino acids. CDR3 protein: CASSQGPMNTEAFF. Written as DNA, the CDR3 is TGTGCCAGCTCACAAGGACCGATGAACACTGAAGCTTTCTTT.

The chain carries TRBV5-1 and TRBJ2-3; no definite D call. The CDR3 contains 13 residues. V dropped 0 bases and J dropped 3 bases, with 5 bases sitting between them. Germline V gene lookup returns CDR1 SGHRS and CDR2 YFSETQ. The CDR3 DNA sequence: TGCGCCAGCAGCTTGGTGATGACAGATACGCAGTATTTT. Its protein is CASSLVMTDTQYF.

The chain links TRBV28 to TRBJ1-2; 7 positions agree with TRBD1. V was pared by 5 bases and J by 5 bases, with 11 bases of the junction left unmatched. The CDR3 sequence is 15 residues long. Germline V gene lookup returns CDR1 MDHEN and CDR2 SYDVKM. CDR3 DNA sequence: TGTGCCAGCAGTGCCCCGCCGGGACAGAATTATGGCTACACCTTC. Protein: CASSAPPGQNYGYTF.

CDR3 sequence: CASSLTGGSTGELFF. The CDR3 DNA follows: TGTGCCAGCAGTTTGACGGGGGGGAGCACCGGGGAGCTGTTTTTT. The chain joins TRBV28 to TRBJ2-2, with 8 bases lining up with TRBD2. V lost 3 bases to trimming and J lost 4 bases; unmatched junction nucleotides: 4. The CDR3 contains 15 residues. Germline CDR1 reads MDHEN; CDR2 reads SYDVKM.

The J gene is TRBJ1-6, the V gene TRBV6-5; D remains unclear. The CDR3 runs to 14 residues. V shed 4 bases and J shed 8 bases, with 12 bases lying between them. In germline, CDR1 is MNHEY, CDR2 SVGAGI. CDR3 protein: CASSSGSSYSPLHF. Written as DNA, the CDR3 is TGTGCCAGCAGTTCTGGGTCTAGCTATTCACCCCTCCACTTT.

V is TRBV30 and J is TRBJ1-5; D might be TRBD1 (5 bases). The CDR3 is made up of 14 amino acids. CDR1 is GTSNPN and CDR2 is SVGIG in the germline V gene (reference sequence). V dropped 4 bases and J dropped 4 bases, with 14 bases sitting between them. CDR3 loop: CAWTLGTGNQPQHF. DNA of the CDR3: TGTGCCTGGACTCTCGGGACGGGGAATCAGCCCCAGCATTTT.

A single count supports this clone. This CDR3 is also generated by other DNA sequences in the sample. CDR3 DNA sequence: TGTGCCAGCAGTTCGTCTTATGGCTACACCTTC. Protein sequence: CASSSSYGYTF. V usage is TRBV12-3 or TRBV12-4 and J usage is TRBJ1-2; D is undetermined. This CDR3 spans 11 amino acids. With 4 bases removed from V and 5 bases from J, the gap between germline ends came to 5 bases.

The V and J genes are TRBV5-6 and TRBJ1-4; 9 nucleotides line up with TRBD1. Germline V gene data show CDR1 as SGHDT and CDR2 as YYEEEE. The CDR3 is 15 residues long. Trimming took 3 bases from V and 8 from J; bases not matched to a gene: 8. This CDR3 reads CASSSHRGQEEKLFF. The CDR3 bases are TGTGCCAGCAGCTCCCACAGGGGGCAGGAGGAAAAACTGTTTTTT.

This sequence joins TRBV10-3 and TRBJ2-1; 9 positions match TRBD1. Germline CDR1 reads ENHRY; CDR2 reads SYGVKD. The CDR3 has 13 amino acids. J lost 3 bases, V lost 6 bases, and 0 bases had no gene match. CDR3 in DNA: TGTGCCATCAGGGACAGGGGCTACAATGAGCAGTTCTTC. It is translated as CAIRDRGYNEQFF.

The chain recombines TRBV2 with TRBJ1-4; D possibly corresponds to TRBD1 (5 bases). Germline V gene lookup returns CDR1 SNHLY and CDR2 FYNNEI. The CDR3 totals 13 residues. The ends were cut back, 0 bases at V and 12 bases at J, with 11 bases in the middle. CDR3 DNA: TGTGCCAGCAGTGAAGCGCTTCTGACAGAACTGTTTTTT. It is translated as CASSEALLTELFF.

The chain uses TRBV13 and TRBJ2-7; D is possibly TRBD2 (6 bases). CDR1 and CDR2 from the germline V gene are PRHDT and FYEKMQ (reference sequence). The CDR3 spans 14 residues. Trimming pared 1 base from V and 4 bases from J, leaving 11 bases between. This CDR3 is CASSLAGDEYEQYF. CDR3 in DNA: TGTGCCAGCAGCTTAGCGGGAGATGAATACGAGCAGTACTTC. Looking up the rest from reference TRBV13 and TRBJ2-7 gives the full variable domain: AAGVIQSPRHLIKEKRETATLKCYPIPRHDTVYWYQQGPGQDPQFLISFYEKMQSDKGSIPDRFSAQQFSDYHSELNMSSLELGDSALYFCASSLAGDEYEQYFGPGTRLTVT.

V gene TRBV5-8 combines with J gene TRBJ1-5; D not certain. The CDR3 extends over 15 amino acids. Trimming took off 0 bases at V and 3 bases at J, with 10 bases between the two ends. Germline V lookup: CDR1 SGHTS, CDR2 YDEGEE. CDR3: CASSLVPEINQPQHF. The CDR3 DNA reads TGTGCCAGCAGCTTGGTACCGGAGATCAATCAGCCCCAGCATTTT.

This rearrangement joins TRBV7-6 to TRBJ1-6, with D uncertain. The germline V and J ends were trimmed by 2 bases and 7 bases, with 12 bases remaining between them. The CDR3 contains 15 residues. Germline CDR1 is SGHVS and CDR2 is FNYEAQ. CDR3 in DNA: TGTGCCAGCAGCTTAAACTGGGGAGGGAATTCACCCCTCCACTTT. This encodes CASSLNWGGNSPLHF.